These 27 T cell receptor beta chains originate from one sample sequenced in a study of shared clonotypes between healthy human individuals. Measured with immunoSEQ multiplex PCR; TCRdb has only the in-frame clones, and not every one. The table includes millions of clones, over 85% detected once. Sequences were obtained from naive CD4+ T cells from PBMCs. Specified subset: CD45RA+ positively selected. The receptors were gathered from a man aged 18-30 years in good health. Some clones in this sample may be carry-over from other donors' samples.

The chain is built from TRBV4-1 and TRBJ2-5, with 10 bases fitting TRBD1. This CDR3 region has 19 residues. The V segment lost 0 bases and the J segment 5 bases; nucleotides outside the gene matches: 15. Germline lookup yields CDR1 MGHRA and CDR2 YSYEKL. This CDR3 reads CASSQDRQGAKSDTETQYF. The DNA of the CDR3 is TGCGCCAGCAGCCAAGATAGACAGGGGGCTAAGTCGGATACTGAGACCCAGTACTTC.

The rearrangement joins TRBV12-5 to TRBJ2-3; a possible D gene is TRBD2 (6 bases). Germline values: CDR1 LGHNT, CDR2 FRNRAP. The CDR3 runs to 16 residues. V dropped 3 bases and J dropped 0 bases, with 13 bases sitting between them. CDR3 DNA: TGTGCTAGTGGTTTAAATTGGGCGGGAAGCACAGATACGCAGTATTTT. Encoded protein: CASGLNWAGSTDTQYF.

Here the CDR3 DNA reads TGCGCCAGCAGCCAAGATTATGGTGGAGGCGCGGGGGAGACCCAGTACTTC. Translation: CASSQDYGGGAGETQYF. This sequence joins TRBV4-3 and TRBJ2-5; perhaps TRBD2 as D (6 bases). CDR1 is LGHNA and CDR2 is YSLEER in the germline V gene. The ends were cut back, 0 bases at V and 5 bases at J, with 19 bases in the middle. The CDR3 consists of 17 residues.

This clone was observed a single time. V gene TRBV11-1 combines with J gene TRBJ2-5; 10 bases align to TRBD2. Unmatched junction bases numbered 7, after V lost 3 bases and J lost 6 bases. This CDR3 is built from 15 residues. Looked up from germline, CDR1 is SGHAT and CDR2 is FQDESV (reference sequence). CDR3 sequence reads: CASSLVLAGVQTQYF. The CDR3 DNA sequence: TGTGCCAGCAGCTTGGTCCTAGCGGGAGTTCAGACCCAGTACTTC.

The CDR3 is CASSPEGVYAYNEQFF. The DNA for the CDR3 is TGCGCCAGCAGCCCGGAGGGGGTCTACGCCTACAATGAGCAGTTCTTC. The genes are TRBV5-1 and TRBJ2-1; D is perhaps TRBD1 or TRBD2 (6 bases each). Germline CDR1 is SGHRS and CDR2 is YFSETQ. Between the trimmed V and J ends, which lost 4 bases and 2 bases, there was a span of 16 bases. This CDR3 spans 16 amino acids.

The genes are TRBV27 and TRBJ2-5; D is ambiguous. Germline V gene data show CDR1 as MNHEY and CDR2 as SMNVEV (reference sequence). V gave up 5 bases and J gave up 5 bases, with 18 bases separating them. The CDR3 has 15 residues. The CDR3 sequence: CASSPRVDRPETQYF. CDR3 in DNA: TGTGCCAGCAGTCCCCGGGTGGACCGCCCTGAGACCCAGTACTTC.

This clone showed up just once. The rearrangement uses TRBV7-7 and TRBJ2-1; 13 nucleotides match TRBD2. CDR3 length: 15 residues. After removal of 4 bases from V and 7 bases from J, the junction contained 4 bases not matched to a gene. Germline V CDR1 and CDR2: SSHAT, FNYEAQ (reference sequence). The CDR3 region is CASSSGLAGQNEQFF. The CDR3 bases are TGTGCCAGCAGCTCGGGACTAGCGGGACAGAATGAGCAGTTCTTC.

J is TRBJ1-2 and V is TRBV10-3; 7 bases map to TRBD1. The CDR3 contains 14 residues. V gave up 5 bases and J gave up 8 bases; unmatched junction bases: 11. Germline CDR1 reads ENHRY; CDR2 reads SYGVKD. Here the CDR3 reads CAISYRGPIEGYTF. Here the CDR3 DNA reads TGTGCCATCAGTTACAGGGGACCCATTGAGGGCTACACCTTC.

The CDR3 DNA is TGTGCCAGCAGCGTAGTGGGTAGTGATTCCTACAATGAGCAGTTCTTC. Amino acids: CASSVVGSDSYNEQFF. The gene calls are TRBV9 and TRBJ2-1; D uncertain. V lost 0 bases and J 1 base, leaving 11 bases between the germline ends. In germline, CDR1 is SGDLS, CDR2 YYNGEE. The CDR3 is 16 residues long.

A note on this clone: The sample contains more than one DNA sequence encoding this CDR3. This chain links TRBV15 with TRBJ1-2; a possible D gene is TRBD1 (5 bases). The CDR3 contains 13 residues. Trimming pared 5 bases from V and 2 bases from J, leaving 9 bases between. Germline V CDR1 and CDR2: LNHNV, YYDKDF (reference sequence). CDR3 residues: CATSPGLNYGYTF. The CDR3 DNA sequence: TGTGCCACCAGCCCGGGGCTGAACTATGGCTACACCTTC.

The chain employs TRBV7-3 and TRBJ1-1; 8 positions match TRBD1. This CDR3 is 13 amino acids long. The V gene's germline CDR1 is SGHTA and CDR2 FQGTGA. The V segment lost 5 bases and the J segment 1 base; nucleotides outside the gene matches: 0. The CDR3 sequence: CASSQGANTEAFF. The CDR3 DNA reads TGTGCCAGCAGCCAGGGGGCGAACACTGAAGCTTTCTTT.

This chain uses TRBV9 with TRBJ2-3; D ambiguous. The length of the CDR3 is 15 residues. V lost 3 bases and J 5 bases, leaving 16 bases between the germline ends. Germline V gives CDR1 SGDLS, CDR2 YYNGEE. Written as DNA, the CDR3 is TGTGCCAGCAGCGCGGGTGGCGGAGAAATAGATACGCAGTATTTT. Protein product: CASSAGGGEIDTQYF.

The V gene is TRBV5-1, the J gene TRBJ2-3, with D unresolved. The germline V gene has CDR1 SGHRS and CDR2 YFSETQ. This CDR3 is built from 15 residues. Trimming removed 1 base from V and 4 bases from J, with 13 bases in between. The CDR3 loop is CASSLNGDSADTQYF. The CDR3 region has the DNA TGCGCCAGCAGCTTGAATGGAGATTCGGCAGATACGCAGTATTTT.

This sequence joins TRBV20-1 and TRBJ1-4, with D hard to call. CDR1 and CDR2 from the germline V gene are DFQATT and SNEGSKA (reference sequence). Deletions cut 7 bases from V and 8 bases from J, with 11 bases between. CDR3 length: 11 amino acids. The CDR3, as DNA: TGCAGTGGGTCGATATACGAAAAACTGTTTTTT. Residues: CSGSIYEKLFF.

This clone was picked up a small number of times. This chain joins TRBV9 and TRBJ2-1; D might be TRBD2 (5 bases). The CDR3 extends over 16 amino acids. Germline CDR1 reads SGDLS; CDR2 reads YYNGEE. With 4 bases removed from V and 8 bases from J, the gap between germline ends came to 22 bases. Here the CDR3 DNA reads TGTGCCAGCAGCCCCACTCAGAGCCCCGGGGTCGATGAGCAGTTCTTC. Translating it yields CASSPTQSPGVDEQFF. The variable domain in full, with the rest retrieved from reference TRBV9 and TRBJ2-1, is DSGVTQTPKHLITATGQRVTLRCSPRSGDLSVYWYQQSLDQGLQFLIQYYNGEERAKGNILERFSAQQFPDLHSELNLSSLELGDSALYFCASSPTQSPGVDEQFFGPGTRLTVL.

The chain is built from TRBV7-3 and TRBJ1-1; D is uncertain. CDR1 and CDR2 (germline): SGHTA, FQGTGA. This CDR3 comprises 14 residues. Trimming shortened V by 2 bases and J by 0 bases, and 7 bases separated the two germline ends. The CDR3 coding sequence is TGTGCCAGCAGCTTACAACAGCTGAACACTGAAGCTTTCTTT. Its protein product is CASSLQQLNTEAFF.

The chain has TRBV25-1 and TRBJ1-1; 10 bases map to TRBD1. The CDR3 loop spans 16 amino acids. Per germline, CDR1 MGHDK and CDR2 SYGVNS. The junction had 5 bases not matched to a gene; V was cut back by 4 bases and J by 0 bases. CDR3 sequence reads: CASSGLGTGVNTEAFF. Written as DNA, the CDR3 is TGTGCCAGCAGTGGGCTAGGGACAGGGGTGAACACTGAAGCTTTCTTT.

CDR3 nucleotides: TGTGCCATCAGTGAATCCCTAACAGGGGACTATGGCTACACCTTC. Protein sequence: CAISESLTGDYGYTF. The chain carries TRBV10-3 and TRBJ1-2; TRBD1 matches at 7 bases. The CDR3 has 15 residues. Per germline, CDR1 ENHRY and CDR2 SYGVKD. V shed 3 bases and J 3 bases; nucleotides not matched to a gene: 7.

The chain joins TRBV4-1 to TRBJ2-2; TRBD2 aligns across 7 bases. Germline V gene sequence: CDR1 MGHRA, CDR2 YSYEKL. The CDR3 contains 16 residues. V shed 1 base, J shed 4 bases, and the junction held 6 bases outside the gene matches. CDR3: CASSQGGGPLTGELFF. The CDR3 nucleotides are TGCGCCAGCAGCCAAGGGGGAGGGCCTCTCACCGGGGAGCTGTTTTTT.

Concerning this clone: The DNA is omitted, as the CDR3 cannot be located on it reliably, and the CDR3 follows TCRdb's listing. V usage is TRBV28 and J usage is TRBJ2-7; the table's D call of TRBD1 was not tested on the DNA. Termini included, the CDR3 measures 16 amino acids. Looked up from germline, CDR1 is MDHEN and CDR2 is SYDVKM. This CDR3 reads CASSFFGQGAPYEQYF.

V gene TRBV5-1 combines with J gene TRBJ2-6; 7 nucleotides line up with TRBD1. The CDR3 length is 16 residues. CDR1 is SGHRS, CDR2 YFSETQ, per germline. Trimming removed 3 bases from V and 4 bases from J; junction bases left unmatched: 7. In nucleotides, the CDR3 is TGCGCCAGCAGCTCACCAGGGGGTCTGGGGGCCAACGTCCTGACTTTC. Translating gives CASSSPGGLGANVLTF.

Points on this clone: Other DNA sequences in this sample translate to the same CDR3. The J gene is TRBJ2-3, the V gene TRBV18, with D possibly being TRBD2 (5 bases). V was pared by 0 bases and J by 1 base, with 5 bases between. CDR1 and CDR2 from the germline V gene are KGHSH and LQKENI. CDR3 length: 14 amino acids. The CDR3, as DNA: TGTGCCAGCTCACCACCTAGCGGCACAGATACGCAGTATTTT. It encodes CASSPPSGTDTQYF.

The genes are TRBV6-1 and TRBJ1-2, with 9 bases aligning to TRBD1. After removal of 8 bases from V and 4 bases from J, the junction contained 11 bases not matched to a gene. The germline V gene encodes CDR1 MNHNS and CDR2 SASEGT. The CDR3 has 15 residues. CDR3: CASAAGQGGTYGYTF. As DNA, the CDR3 is TGTGCCAGCGCAGCGGGACAGGGCGGTACCTATGGCTACACCTTC.

V and J are TRBV19 and TRBJ1-3; D is unresolved. The CDR3 is 13 amino acids. V shed 5 bases and J shed 0 bases, with 5 bases lying between them. Per the germline V gene, CDR1 is LNHDA and CDR2 is SQIVND (reference sequence). CDR3 amino acids: CASSLGSGNTIYF. The CDR3, as DNA: TGTGCCAGTAGTCTCGGCTCTGGAAACACCATATATTTT.

The V and J genes are TRBV28 and TRBJ2-7, with TRBD2 identical over 7 bases. Germline CDR1 MDHEN, CDR2 SYDVKM. The CDR3 contains 14 residues. Unmatched junction bases numbered 12, after V lost 8 bases and J lost 5 bases. The CDR3 DNA reads TGTGCCAGCCAAACGGGCGGGAGTAGAAACGAGCAGTACTTC. It is translated as CASQTGGSRNEQYF.

The rearrangement links TRBV5-1 to TRBJ2-1; no definite D call. The germline V gene encodes CDR1 SGHRS and CDR2 YFSETQ. The CDR3 is 13 amino acids. Between the trimmed V and J ends, which lost 0 bases and 10 bases, there was a span of 11 bases. The CDR3 loop reads CASSLEASGEQFF. The CDR3 DNA reads TGCGCCAGCAGCTTGGAGGCCTCCGGGGAGCAGTTCTTC.

V usage is TRBV5-1 and J usage is TRBJ2-1, with D possibly being TRBD1 or TRBD2 (5 bases each). The germline V and J ends were trimmed by 0 bases and 0 bases, with 10 bases remaining between them. CDR1 and CDR2 from the germline V gene are SGHRS and YFSETQ. CDR3 size: 16 residues. The CDR3 reads CASSLVRDDSYNEQFF. Written as DNA, the CDR3 is TGCGCCAGCAGCTTGGTTAGGGACGACTCCTACAATGAGCAGTTCTTC.